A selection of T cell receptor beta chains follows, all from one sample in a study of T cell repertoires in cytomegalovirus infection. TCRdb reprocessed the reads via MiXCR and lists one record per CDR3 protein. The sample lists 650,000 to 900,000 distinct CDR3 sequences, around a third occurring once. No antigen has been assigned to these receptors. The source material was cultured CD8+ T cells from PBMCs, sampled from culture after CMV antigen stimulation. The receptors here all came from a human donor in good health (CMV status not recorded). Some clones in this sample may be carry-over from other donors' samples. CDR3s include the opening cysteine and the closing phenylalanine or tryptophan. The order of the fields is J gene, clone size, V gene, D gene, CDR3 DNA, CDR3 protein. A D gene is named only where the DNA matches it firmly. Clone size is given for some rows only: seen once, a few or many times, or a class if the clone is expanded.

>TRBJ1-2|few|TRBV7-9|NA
TGTGCCTCGGCAAAGGGAGGATCTTACTATGGCTACACCTTC
CASAKGGSYYGYTF
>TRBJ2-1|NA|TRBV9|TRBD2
TGTGCCAGCAGCGTAGCTAGCGGTGGGATGGGCAATGAGCAGTTCTTC
CASSVASGGMGNEQFF
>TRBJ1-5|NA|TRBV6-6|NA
TGTGCCAGCTTACAGGGAGATAGCAATCAGCCCCAGCATTTT
CASLQGDSNQPQHF
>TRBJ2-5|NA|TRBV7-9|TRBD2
TGTGCCAGCCAAACGGGGGGGTCACAAGAGACCCAGTACTTC
CASQTGGSQETQYF
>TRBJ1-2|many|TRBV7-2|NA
TGTGCCAGCAGCGTCGAGCCAGGGGTTTATGGCTACACCTTC
CASSVEPGVYGYTF
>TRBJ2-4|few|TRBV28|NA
TGTGCCAGCAGTTTTCAAACAGGGAAAAACATTCAGTACTTC
CASSFQTGKNIQYF
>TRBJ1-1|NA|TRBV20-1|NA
TGCAGTGCCTGGGGGATTCGAGCTGAAGCTTTCTTT
CSAWGIRAEAFF
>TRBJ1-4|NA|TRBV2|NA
TGTGCCACCCAGGGGAGGCGTGAAAAACTGTTTTTT
CATQGRREKLFF
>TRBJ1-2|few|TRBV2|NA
TGTGCCAGCAGTGCAGAGAGAGCTAACTATGGCTACACCTTC
CASSAERANYGYTF
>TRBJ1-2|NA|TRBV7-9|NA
TGTGCCAGCAGCCCTAGCGGCCACGGGTTGGGTAATGGCTACACCTTC
CASSPSGHGLGNGYTF
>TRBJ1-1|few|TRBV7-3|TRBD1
TGTGCCAGCAGCTCGGACAGGGTTGGGACTGAAGCTTTCTTT
CASSSDRVGTEAFF
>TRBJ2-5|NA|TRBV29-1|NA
TGCAGCGTTGTTTGGGGATTAGGGTCCCAGTACTTC
CSVVWGLGSQYF
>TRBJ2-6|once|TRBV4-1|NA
TGCGCCAGCAGCCAACCTACTGGGGCCAACGTCCTGACTTTC
CASSQPTGANVLTF
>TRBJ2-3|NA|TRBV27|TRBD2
TGTGCCATCAGTAGCGGGGGGCCAGATACGCAGTATTTT
CAISSGGPDTQYF
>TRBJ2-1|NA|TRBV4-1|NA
TGCGCCAGCAGCCAAGTCGGGGAAAGGGGGGGGATTTACAATGAGCAGTTCTTC
CASSQVGERGGIYNEQFF
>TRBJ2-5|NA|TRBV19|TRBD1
TGTGCCAGTAGTGAGACAGGGGCACCGGAGACCCAGTACTTC
CASSETGAPETQYF
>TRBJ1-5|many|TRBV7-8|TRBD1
TGTGCCAGCAGGCCAAACAGGGGGCTGGGACAGCCCCAGCATTTT
CASRPNRGLGQPQHF
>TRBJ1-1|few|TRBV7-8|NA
TGTGCCAGCAGCTACTGGCGGCTTATGAACACTGAAGCTTTCTTT
CASSYWRLMNTEAFF
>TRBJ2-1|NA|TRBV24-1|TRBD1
TGTGCCACCAGTGATTCCGGGACAGACTACAATGAGCAGTTCTTC
CATSDSGTDYNEQFF
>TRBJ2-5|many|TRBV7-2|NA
TGTGCCAGCAGCGTCCCATGGGGGAAGGCCTTGAGCATTGAGCAAGAGACCCAGTACTTC
CASSVPWGKALSIEQETQYF
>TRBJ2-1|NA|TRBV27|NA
TGTGCCAGCAACCCAACACCGTTGAGCTCCTACAATGAGCAGTTCTTC
CASNPTPLSSYNEQFF
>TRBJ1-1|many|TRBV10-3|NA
TGTGCCATCAGAGTGAGGGGGACACGGGGAACGAACACTGAAGCTTTCTTT
CAIRVRGTRGTNTEAFF
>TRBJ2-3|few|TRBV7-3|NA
TGTGCCAGCAGCCGAGGTGGGACGAGTTTGGATACGCAGTATTTT
CASSRGGTSLDTQYF
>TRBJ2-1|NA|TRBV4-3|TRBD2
TGCGCCAGCAGCCAAGATCTTCCGGGACTAGGGGTGACCAGCTCCTACAATGAGCAGTTCTTC
CASSQDLPGLGVTSSYNEQFF
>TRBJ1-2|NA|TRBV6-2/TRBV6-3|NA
TGTGCCAGCAGGTACCAGGACAAGGCGGACTATGGCTACACCTTC
CASRYQDKADYGYTF
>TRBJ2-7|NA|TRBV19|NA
TGTGCCAGTAGTACCTCAGGGGACTCCTACGAGCAGTACTTC
CASSTSGDSYEQYF
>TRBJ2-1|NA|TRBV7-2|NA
TGTGCCAGCAGCTTACCAAGCGCGGGTGAGCAGTTCTTC
CASSLPSAGEQFF
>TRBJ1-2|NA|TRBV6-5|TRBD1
TGTGCCAGCAGTTACTCCGGGACAGGGGGCTATGGCTACACCTTC
CASSYSGTGGYGYTF
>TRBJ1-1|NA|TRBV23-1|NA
TGCGCCAGCAGTCAGCGGCAGGCGAACACTGAAGCTTTCTTT
CASSQRQANTEAFF
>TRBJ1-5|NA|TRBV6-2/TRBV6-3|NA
TGTGCCAGCAGTTTAAGGGAGCAGGGCAATCAGCCCCAGCATTTT
CASSLREQGNQPQHF
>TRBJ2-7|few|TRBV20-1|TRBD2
TGCAGTGCTAGGGAAGTCCCGGGACTAGCGGGGGCCAACTACGAGCAGTACTTC
CSAREVPGLAGANYEQYF
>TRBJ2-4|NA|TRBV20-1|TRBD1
TGCAGTGCTAGTAAGGAGGGACAGGGAGACATTCAGTACTTC
CSASKEGQGDIQYF
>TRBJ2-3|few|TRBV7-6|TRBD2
TGTGCCAGCAGCTTAGTAGCGGGGGAACGCACAGATACGCAGTATTTT
CASSLVAGERTDTQYF
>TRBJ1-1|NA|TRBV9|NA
TGTGCCAGCAGCGAACAGGGTTCAAGCACTGAAGCTTTCTTT
CASSEQGSSTEAFF
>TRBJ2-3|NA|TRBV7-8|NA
TGTGCCAGCAGCCCCGAGCAGGGTCACACAGATACGCAGTATTTT
CASSPEQGHTDTQYF
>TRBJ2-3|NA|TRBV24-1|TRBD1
TGTGCCACCAGTTCCCGGGACAGGGTCAGTGATACGCAGTATTTT
CATSSRDRVSDTQYF
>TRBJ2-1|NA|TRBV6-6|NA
TGTGCCAGCAGTTACTCGACCTGGGATGAGCAGTTCTTC
CASSYSTWDEQFF
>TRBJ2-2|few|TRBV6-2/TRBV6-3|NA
TGTGCCAGCCTAACAGAAGCCGGCGCCGGGGAGCTGTTTTTT
CASLTEAGAGELFF
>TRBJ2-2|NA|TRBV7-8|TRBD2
TGTGCCAGCAGCCCTAGGACGAGACTAGCAGACACCGGGGAGCTGTTTTTT
CASSPRTRLADTGELFF
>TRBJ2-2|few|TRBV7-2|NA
TGTGCCAGCAGATCTGACACCTACACCGGGGAGCTGTTTTTT
CASRSDTYTGELFF
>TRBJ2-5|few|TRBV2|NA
TGTGCCACCTCAGACGGCGTCATTGAAGAGACCCAGTACTTC
CATSDGVIEETQYF
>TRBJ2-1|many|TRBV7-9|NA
TGTGCCAGCAGCCAGGGACTGACGATAACACCCTACAATGAGCAGTTCTTC
CASSQGLTITPYNEQFF
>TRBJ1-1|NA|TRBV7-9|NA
TGTGCCAGCAGCTTAGCGGACGTGGAAGCTTTCTTT
CASSLADVEAFF
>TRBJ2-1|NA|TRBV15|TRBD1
TGTGCCACCAGCAGGGACTACACAGGGGGCTCCTTGGGTGAGCAGTTCTTC
CATSRDYTGGSLGEQFF
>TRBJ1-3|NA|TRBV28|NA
TGTGCCAGCAGTCCGAGTGGGACCTCTGGAAACACCATATATTTT
CASSPSGTSGNTIYF
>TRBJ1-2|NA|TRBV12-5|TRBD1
TGTGCTAGTGGTTTGGCACCGGACCGGGACAGGGAGGACTATGGCTACACCTTC
CASGLAPDRDREDYGYTF
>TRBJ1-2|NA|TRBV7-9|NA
TGTGCCAGCAGCCCACATCTAGGGATCTATGGCTACACCTTC
CASSPHLGIYGYTF
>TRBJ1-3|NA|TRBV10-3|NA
TGTGCCATCAGTGAGTCGAACGGGGGGCTTGGAAACACCATATATTTT
CAISESNGGLGNTIYF
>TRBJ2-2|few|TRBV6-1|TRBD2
TGTGCCAGCAGGCTTGGACTAGCGGGGCAGAACACCGGGGAGCTGTTTTTT
CASRLGLAGQNTGELFF
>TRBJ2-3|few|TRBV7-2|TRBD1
TGTGCCAGCAGCTTCCCTGACAGGGGTTCTAGCACAGATACGCAGTATTTT
CASSFPDRGSSTDTQYF
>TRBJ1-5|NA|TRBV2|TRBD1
TGTGCCAGCAGGGGGACAGGGACTAACAATCAGCCCCAGCATTTT
CASRGTGTNNQPQHF
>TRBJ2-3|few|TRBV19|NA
TGTGCCAGTAGTATCGCCGGGCATAGACCCACAGATACGCAGTATTTT
CASSIAGHRPTDTQYF
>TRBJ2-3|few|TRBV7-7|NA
TGTGCTAGCAGCTTATACCCCACAGATACGCAGTATTTT
CASSLYPTDTQYF
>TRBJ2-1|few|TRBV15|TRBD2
TGTGCCACCAGCGGGGGGGGGAATATAATCGAGCAGTTCTTC
CATSGGGNIIEQFF
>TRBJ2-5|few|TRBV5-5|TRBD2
TGTGCCAGCAGCTGGGAGGGGATGATTCGAGAGACCCAGTACTTC
CASSWEGMIRETQYF